The 14 T cell receptor beta chains below were found in one sample sequenced in a study of T-cell reconstitution after alpha-beta-depleted transplantation in children. The TCRbeta library was prepared with unique molecular identifiers. TCRdb re-called the PCR reads with MiXCR, one entry per CDR3 protein. This sample has about 830,000 distinct CDR3 sequences; roughly 15% occur once, and the top ten carry 5%. Sequenced material: PBMCs, mostly from graft donor cells, taken 360 days after TCRalphabeta/CD19-depleted stem cell transplant. These receptors all stem from a male patient younger than 18 who had a stem cell transplant for acute lymphoblastic leukemia, so the T cells may come from the graft donor.

V usage is TRBV15 and J usage is TRBJ2-7, with D tentatively TRBD2 (5 bases). Germline V gene data show CDR1 as LNHNV and CDR2 as YYDKDF (reference sequence). CDR3 size: 15 residues. The V gene lost 3 bases and the J gene lost 2 bases, with 14 bases spanning the gap. The CDR3 nucleotides are TGTGCCACCAGCAGTTCCGGACTCCGCACCTACGAGCAGTACTTC. It translates to CATSSSGLRTYEQYF.

This rearrangement joins TRBV18 to TRBJ2-1; 11 positions match TRBD2. J lost 2 bases, V lost 3 bases, and 6 bases had no gene match. Looked up from germline, CDR1 is KGHSH and CDR2 is LQKENI. CDR3 size: 17 residues. DNA of the CDR3: TGTGCCAGCTCACCCAGCTCGGGACTAGCGGCCTACAATGAGCAGTTCTTC. Encoded protein: CASSPSSGLAAYNEQFF.

The CDR3 loop is CASGGSGIGEQYF. In nucleotides, the CDR3 is TGCGCCAGCGGGGGTAGCGGGATTGGAGAGCAGTACTTC. The gene calls are TRBV4-1 and TRBJ2-7; 8 bases are shared with TRBD2. After removal of 8 bases from V and 7 bases from J, the junction contained 10 bases not matched to a gene. Germline CDR1 and CDR2: MGHRA and YSYEKL. CDR3 length: 13 amino acids.

This clonotype was counted between two and nine times. The CDR3 nucleotides read TGCGCCAGCAGCTTGGATGAGGGGGCGACCGTCTACGAGCAGTACTTC. Translated: CASSLDEGATVYEQYF. The chain couples TRBV5-1 to TRBJ2-7; 7 bases map to TRBD1. Trimming at V came to 0 bases and at J to 3 bases, leaving 9 bases not matched to a gene. CDR3 length equals 16 residues. Per germline, CDR1 SGHRS and CDR2 YFSETQ.

The chain has TRBV7-8 and TRBJ2-1, with unresolved D. V lost 5 bases and J 6 bases, leaving 14 bases between the germline ends. Germline CDR1 and CDR2: SGHVS and FQNEAQ. This CDR3 comprises 14 residues. For the CDR3, the DNA is TGTGCCAGCAGCCCGCGGACGTACCGCAATGAGCAGTTCTTC. Protein: CASSPRTYRNEQFF.

In its sample, this clonotype was seen many times. This chain links TRBV12-3 or TRBV12-4 with TRBJ2-7; TRBD1 matches 8 bases. V lost 1 base to trimming and J lost 7 bases; unmatched junction nucleotides: 0. The CDR3 consists of 12 residues. CDR3 DNA sequence: TGTGCCAGCAGTTTAGGACAGGGGGAGCAGTACTTC. Its protein is CASSLGQGEQYF.

This chain connects TRBV29-1 to TRBJ2-1; maybe TRBD1 (6 bases). Trimming removed 1 base from V and 0 bases from J, with 13 bases in between. The CDR3 spans 16 residues. Germline lookup yields CDR1 SQVTM and CDR2 ANQGSEA. The CDR3 sequence is CSVEGLQGSSYNEQFF. DNA for the CDR3: TGCAGCGTTGAAGGGCTTCAGGGGAGCTCCTACAATGAGCAGTTCTTC.

This rearrangement joins TRBV5-1 to TRBJ2-6; D may be TRBD1 (6 bases). CDR1 is SGHRS and CDR2 is YFSETQ in the germline V gene. The V and J ends lost 4 bases and 1 base respectively, with 18 bases between them. The CDR3 has 18 residues. The CDR3 loop is CASSLTGTLLSGANVLTF. CDR3 nucleotide sequence: TGCGCCAGCAGCCTCACAGGGACCCTCCTATCTGGGGCCAACGTCCTGACTTTC.

The chain couples TRBV7-2 to TRBJ2-7; D is perhaps TRBD2 (5 bases). The CDR3 totals 15 residues. Germline V gene lookup returns CDR1 SGHTA and CDR2 FQGNSA. V lost 3 bases, J lost 7 bases, and 19 bases lay in between. This CDR3 reads CASSFVGQVGGEQYF. CDR3 bases: TGTGCCAGCAGCTTCGTAGGGCAGGTGGGCGGGGAGCAGTACTTC.

This clonotype was seen at least ten times. The gene calls are TRBV7-3 and TRBJ2-3; D not certain. This CDR3 region has 14 residues. Germline values: CDR1 SGHTA, CDR2 FQGTGA. Trimming left V 1 base short and J 7 bases short, with 12 bases between. The CDR3 DNA sequence: TGTGCCAGCAGCTTAATTCTCGGGTCCCATACGCAGTATTTT. Translating it yields CASSLILGSHTQYF.

This clonotype was seen only a few times. This chain connects TRBV12-3 or TRBV12-4 to TRBJ2-3, with D possibly TRBD2 on 6 matching bases. This CDR3 comprises 14 residues. Trimming shortened V by 3 bases and J by 2 bases, and 9 bases separated the two germline ends. For the CDR3, the DNA is TGTGCCAGCAGTTTGGGGACTCCCACAGATACGCAGTATTTT. It yields the protein CASSLGTPTDTQYF.

The chain recombines TRBV4-1 with TRBJ2-1; 11 nucleotides line up with TRBD2. Germline lookup yields CDR1 MGHRA and CDR2 YSYEKL. The length of the CDR3 is 20 residues. The J segment lost 0 bases and the V segment lost 0 bases, leaving 10 bases of the junction unmatched. CDR3 amino acids: CASSQDQGTSGYSSYNEQFF. The CDR3 DNA reads TGCGCCAGCAGCCAAGATCAGGGGACTAGCGGTTACAGCTCCTACAATGAGCAGTTCTTC.

This clonotype was seen more than once but under ten times. The chain is built from TRBV25-1 and TRBJ2-3, with D possibly being TRBD2 (6 bases). Looked up from germline, CDR1 is MGHDK and CDR2 is SYGVNS. This CDR3 has 14 amino acids. V shed 6 bases and J shed 1 base, with 11 bases lying between them. This chain's CDR3 is CASSGTPCTDTQYF. CDR3 sequence (DNA): TGTGCCAGCAGCGGGACTCCCTGCACAGATACGCAGTATTTT.

This clonotype occurred a few times. In DNA, the CDR3 is TGCAGTGCTATACCGGACAGGCTCTCTGGAAACACCATATATTTT. The encoded protein is CSAIPDRLSGNTIYF. J is TRBJ1-3 and V is TRBV20-1, with 7 bases that match TRBD1. CDR1 is DFQATT, CDR2 SNEGSKA, per germline (reference sequence). V lost 4 bases, J lost 0 bases, and 6 bases stayed unmatched. This CDR3 comprises 15 residues.